Listed here is a single TCR beta chain. Its antigen is as yet unknown. This record belongs to a study of shared clonotypes between healthy human individuals. Study details: CD4 naive and memory got three plates each, CD8 naive two, CD8 memory one.

Study-level findings and limits: How much donors shared clonotypes was expected to be affected by sequencing depth. The study found roughly 5.3% of naive CD4 clonotypes shared across several donors. Non-shared clonotypes had lower generation probabilities than those shared by all four donors.

The CDR3 has 15 amino acids. The germline CDR1 and CDR2 sequences are MNHNY and SVGAGI (reference sequence). With 2 bases removed from V and 2 bases from J, the gap between germline ends came to 9 bases. The table came from immunoSEQ multiplex PCR; TCRdb's copy has only in-frame clones and leaves some out. The data show fewer than 1.6 million clones, around 98.5% seen once. The chain uses TRBV6-6 and TRBJ2-2, with D perhaps TRBD1 (6 bases). The sample taken for sequencing was naive CD4+ T cells sorted from blood. Subset of the sample: CD45RA+ positively selected. The receptor's source is a man between 25 and 39 years old in good health. The CDR3 DNA sequence: TGTGCCAGCAGTTACAGGACAGCCAACACCGGGGAGCTGTTTTTT. Protein: CASSYRTANTGELFF.